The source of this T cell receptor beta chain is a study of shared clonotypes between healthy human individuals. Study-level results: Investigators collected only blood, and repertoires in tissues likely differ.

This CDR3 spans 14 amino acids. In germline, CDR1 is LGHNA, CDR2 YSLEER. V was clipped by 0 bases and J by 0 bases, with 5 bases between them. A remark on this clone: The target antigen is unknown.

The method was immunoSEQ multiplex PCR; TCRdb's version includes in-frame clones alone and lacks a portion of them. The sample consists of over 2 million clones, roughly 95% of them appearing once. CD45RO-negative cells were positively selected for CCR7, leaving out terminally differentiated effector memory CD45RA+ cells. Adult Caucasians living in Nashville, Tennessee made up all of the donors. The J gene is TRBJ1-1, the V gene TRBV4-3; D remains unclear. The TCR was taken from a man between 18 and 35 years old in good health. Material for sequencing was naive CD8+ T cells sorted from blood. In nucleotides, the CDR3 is TGCGCCAGCAGCCAAGAGGACTTGAACACTGAAGCTTTCTTT. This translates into CASSQEDLNTEAFF.